The 29 T cell receptor beta chains in this list originate from one sample, sequenced in a study of CD8+CD57+ T cells in acquired aplastic anemia listed by TCRdb under 2018. The listed sequencing device is Illumina HiSeq 2000. Genomic DNA was used as template for profiling of TCR beta VDJ combinations and CDR3 sequences. The public reads were quality trimmed at Q25 with fastp and then assembled into clones with MiXCR by TCRdb, keeping productive beta chains. Rows are combined by CDR3 protein, so each entry shows the most common genes and DNA. The sample includes about 160,000 distinct CDR3 sequences, with approximately 43% observed a single time. The top ten clones comprise under 1.2% of the sample. Source material: sorted CD4+, CD8+, or CD8+CD57+ T cells (not recorded which) from PBMCs. These receptors all come from a human donor in good health.

This clonotype was observed a single time. A much larger clone sits a single nucleotide away, making a read error possible. The V call is TRBV6-1, the J call TRBJ2-5, with D possibly being TRBD2 (5 bases). Germline values: CDR1 MNHNS, CDR2 SASEGT. The CDR3 spans 13 residues. V lost 5 bases and J lost 5, with 12 bases in between. CDR3 loop: CASSPTRAETQYF. The CDR3 nucleotides are TGTGCCAGCAGTCCAACTAGGGCCGAGACCCAGTACTTC.

The sample holds many counts of this clonotype. The chain joins TRBV7-8 to TRBJ2-7, with 9 bases fitting TRBD2. This CDR3 region has 14 residues. J gave up 4 bases and V 5 bases, and 6 bases lay outside the gene matches. CDR1 SGHVS and CDR2 FQNEAQ come from the germline V gene. In nucleotides, the CDR3 is TGTGCCAGCAGCGTGAGCGGGGGGAGATACGAGCAGTACTTC. Encoded protein: CASSVSGGRYEQYF.

V is TRBV24-1 and J is TRBJ1-5; no clear D. The CDR3 is made up of 12 amino acids. V lost 5 bases, J lost 7 bases, and 8 bases lay in between. Germline V gene sequence: CDR1 KGHDR, CDR2 SFDVKD. The CDR3 here is CATSGSGQPQHF. CDR3 DNA sequence: TGTGCCACCAGTGGCTCGGGGCAGCCCCAGCATTTT.

This clonotype was seen at least ten times. The V gene is TRBV20-1, the J gene TRBJ1-5, with 9 bases fitting TRBD1. The trim removed 5 bases at V and 4 bases at J, leaving 9 bases unmatched. This CDR3 region has 15 residues. Germline V gene sequence: CDR1 DFQATT, CDR2 SNEGSKA (reference sequence). The CDR3 sequence: CSASSRTGANQPQHF. The CDR3 bases are TGCAGTGCTTCTTCCCGGACAGGGGCGAATCAGCCCCAGCATTTT.

This chain links TRBV20-1 with TRBJ2-1; D is possibly TRBD1 or TRBD2 (5 bases each). The germline V and J ends were trimmed by 1 base and 7 bases, with 11 bases remaining between them. The CDR3 covers 13 residues. From germline, CDR1 is DFQATT and CDR2 SNEGSKA (reference sequence). The CDR3 loop reads CSARGGRLNEQFF. The CDR3 DNA is TGCAGTGCTAGAGGGGGACGCCTAAATGAGCAGTTCTTC.

The V gene is TRBV6-2 or TRBV6-3, the J gene TRBJ1-1; TRBD1 aligns across 8 bases. CDR1 is MNHEY and CDR2 is SVGEGT in the germline V gene. The V and J ends lost 7 bases and 1 base, in that order; junction bases with no gene match: 11. This CDR3 has 16 residues. This CDR3 is CASTDPMTGANTEAFF. DNA of the CDR3: TGTGCCAGCACCGACCCAATGACAGGGGCGAACACTGAAGCTTTCTTT.

The chain carries TRBV7-3 and TRBJ2-7, with D uncertain. The germline V and J ends were trimmed by 2 bases and 6 bases, with 8 bases remaining between them. The CDR3 loop spans 12 amino acids. From germline, CDR1 is SGHTA and CDR2 FQGTGA. The CDR3: CASSLERGEQYF. The CDR3, as DNA: TGTGCCAGCAGCTTAGAGAGAGGCGAGCAGTACTTC.

The chain carries TRBV29-1 and TRBJ1-2, with D unclear. Per germline, CDR1 SQVTM and CDR2 ANQGSEA. V was clipped by 1 base and J by 7 bases, with 10 bases between them. The CDR3 runs 12 residues. The CDR3 here is CSVEGSAGGYTF. CDR3 nucleotides: TGCAGCGTTGAAGGTTCGGCAGGTGGCTACACCTTC.

This clonotype was counted ten times or more. This chain links TRBV10-3 with TRBJ2-2; unclear D gene. V was shortened by 3 bases and J by 3 bases, with 2 bases between the two germline ends. CDR3 length: 12 residues. The germline gives CDR1 ENHRY, CDR2 SYGVKD. CDR3 bases: TGTGCCATCAGTGACCACACCGGGGAGCTGTTTTTT. Protein: CAISDHTGELFF.

This sequence joins TRBV10-2 and TRBJ2-5; 10 bases agree with TRBD1. Unmatched junction bases numbered 5, after V lost 6 bases and J lost 4 bases. Germline loops: CDR1 WSHSY, CDR2 SAAADI. This CDR3 is built from 14 residues. CDR3 amino acids: CASRPGQGTETQYF. Here the CDR3 DNA reads TGCGCCAGCAGGCCGGGACAGGGGACAGAGACCCAGTACTTC.

This clonotype was counted between two and nine times. V and J are TRBV2 and TRBJ2-7; maybe TRBD2 (6 bases). This CDR3 spans 13 amino acids. V gave up 3 bases and J gave up 5 bases, with 11 bases separating them. Germline V gene data show CDR1 as SNHLY and CDR2 as FYNNEI. The CDR3 sequence is CASSDGGGNEQYF. The CDR3 DNA reads as TGTGCCAGCAGTGATGGTGGGGGGAACGAGCAGTACTTC. Using reference TRBV2 and TRBJ2-7 for the parts outside the CDR3, the full variable domain is EPEVTQTPSHQVTQMGQEVILRCVPISNHLYFYWYRQILGQKVEFLVSFYNNEISEKSEIFDDQFSVERPDGSNFTLKIRSTKLEDSAMYFCASSDGGGNEQYFGPGTRLTVT.

This clonotype was seen many times. The chain carries TRBV20-1 and TRBJ2-5; D not resolved. This CDR3 has 13 amino acids. V dropped 7 bases and J dropped 0 bases, with 12 bases sitting between them. Germline V gives CDR1 DFQATT, CDR2 SNEGSKA (reference sequence). CDR3 DNA sequence: TGCAGTGGAGGTCCCCTGTACCAAGAGACCCAGTACTTC. Its translation: CSGGPLYQETQYF.

This clonotype was picked up many times. The chain combines TRBV20-1 with TRBJ1-4; 7 bases agree with TRBD1. Trimming removed 6 bases from V and 5 bases from J; junction bases left unmatched: 12. This CDR3 contains 15 residues. In germline, CDR1 is DFQATT, CDR2 SNEGSKA (reference sequence). This CDR3 is CSARTPGQKNEKLFF. The CDR3 nucleotides read TGCAGTGCAAGAACTCCGGGACAGAAGAATGAAAAACTGTTTTTT.

The rearrangement links TRBV11-2 to TRBJ2-2; D is undetermined. V lost 3 bases and J 2 bases, leaving 10 bases between the germline ends. Germline values: CDR1 SGHAT, CDR2 FQNNGV. The CDR3 runs to 15 residues. The CDR3 nucleotides read TGTGCCAGCAGCTTTGGTGGCTACAACACCGGGGAGCTGTTTTTT. Protein: CASSFGGYNTGELFF.

This clonotype came up a few times. V usage is TRBV6-1 and J usage is TRBJ1-4; 7 bases agree with TRBD1. Germline V lookup: CDR1 MNHNS, CDR2 SASEGT. Trimming took 6 bases from V and 7 from J; bases not matched to a gene: 14. This CDR3 is built from 16 residues. The CDR3 spells CASSSPRQGRGEKLFF. CDR3 bases: TGTGCCAGCAGCTCGCCCCGACAGGGCCGGGGTGAAAAACTGTTTTTT.

In the case of this clonotype: One end of the junction fails to match germline, which may point to a read error. This chain joins TRBV24-1 and TRBJ2-3; 7 bases fit TRBD1. From germline, CDR1 is KGHDR and CDR2 SFDVKD. This CDR3 spans 16 amino acids. CDR3 amino acids: CATSGNRDRNTDTQYF. The DNA for the CDR3 is TGTGCCACCAGCGGGAACCGGGACAGAAACACAGATACGCAGTACTTT.

J is TRBJ2-5 and V is TRBV7-3; perhaps TRBD2 as D (7 bases). Germline V gives CDR1 SGHTA, CDR2 FQGTGA. V shed 4 bases and J shed 5 bases, with 17 bases lying between them. The CDR3 runs 15 residues. This chain's CDR3 is CASSSGAVGGETQYF. CDR3 bases: TGTGCCAGCAGCTCAGGGGCGGTGGGAGGGGAGACCCAGTACTTC.

In this sample, this clonotype turned up a few times. V and J are TRBV14 and TRBJ2-7, with 7 nucleotides matching TRBD1. Trimming at V came to 3 bases and at J to 2 bases, leaving 1 base not matched to a gene. This CDR3 spans 13 amino acids. CDR1 SGHDN and CDR2 FVKESK come from the germline V gene. CDR3 DNA sequence: TGTGCCAGCAGCCAGGGGACAGCCTACGAGCAGTACTTC. Protein sequence: CASSQGTAYEQYF.

This clonotype showed up many times. This chain connects TRBV9 to TRBJ2-3; no reliable D call. The CDR3 runs to 12 residues. Trimming took 4 bases from V and 6 from J, leaving 9 bases between them. Germline lookup yields CDR1 SGDLS and CDR2 YYNGEE. DNA for the CDR3: TGTGCCAGCAGCCCCCAATCCGATACGCAGTATTTT. It is translated as CASSPQSDTQYF.

Of note for this clonotype: Likely a read error: the CDR3 ends without its conserved phenylalanine or tryptophan. The chain employs TRBV29-1 and TRBJ2-7, with D possibly being TRBD1 or TRBD2 (5 bases each). The V end lost 6 bases, the J end lost 1 base, and 13 bases lay between the germline ends. Germline V gene lookup returns CDR1 SQVTM and CDR2 ANQGSEA. The CDR3 extends over 13 amino acids. The CDR3 spells CSVRGRASYEQYS. CDR3 nucleotide sequence: TGCAGCGTAAGGGGACGGGCATCCTACGAGCAGTACTCC.

This clonotype was recorded at least ten times. The J gene is TRBJ1-2, the V gene TRBV6-1; 11 nucleotides match TRBD1. V gave up 3 bases and J gave up 8 bases; unmatched junction bases: 5. The CDR3 has 14 amino acids. Germline CDR1 MNHNS, CDR2 SASEGT. The DNA of the CDR3 is TGTGCCAGCAGTGACACGGGACAGGGGGTAGGCTACACCTTC. Amino acid sequence: CASSDTGQGVGYTF.

This clonotype has a count of ten or more. This sequence joins TRBV29-1 and TRBJ1-2, with TRBD1 matching over 8 bases. There are 13 residues in the CDR3. Germline lookup yields CDR1 SQVTM and CDR2 ANQGSEA. The ends lost 3 bases at V and 0 bases at J; junction bases unmatched: 0. CDR3 in DNA: TGCAGCGTTGAGACAGGGGCTAACTATGGCTACACCTTC. Protein: CSVETGANYGYTF.

This clonotype was detected only a few times. The rearrangement uses TRBV7-9 and TRBJ2-3; no definite D call. CDR3 length equals 13 residues. Looked up from germline, CDR1 is SEHNR and CDR2 is FQNEAQ (reference sequence). Trimming took off 6 bases at V and 2 bases at J, with 9 bases between the two ends. In nucleotides, the CDR3 is TGTGCCAGCAGTCCCCGCTACACAGATACGCAGTATTTT. As protein: CASSPRYTDTQYF.

There are many counts of this clonotype. This chain uses TRBV20-1 with TRBJ2-7, with 11 bases aligning to TRBD2. Germline V gene lookup returns CDR1 DFQATT and CDR2 SNEGSKA (reference sequence). V lost 5 bases and J lost 4; bases outside the gene matches: 7. The length of the CDR3 is 14 residues. DNA of the CDR3: TGCAGTGCTGACGAGGGGACTAGCGGTTACGAGCAGTACTTC. As protein: CSADEGTSGYEQYF.

The chain joins TRBV19 to TRBJ1-5; the match to TRBD1 covers 11 bases. The CDR3 runs to 18 residues. Germline V lookup: CDR1 LNHDA, CDR2 SQIVND (reference sequence). Germline trimming cut 3 bases from V and 1 base from J; bases unmatched to any gene: 8. The CDR3 is CASSIIRTGGYSNQPQHF. For the CDR3, the DNA is TGTGCCAGTAGTATCATACGGACAGGGGGCTACAGCAATCAGCCCCAGCATTTT. The full variable domain, in which reference TRBV19 and TRBJ1-5 provide the parts outside the CDR3, is DGGITQSPKYLFRKEGQNVTLSCEQNLNHDAMYWYRQDPGQGLRLIYYSQIVNDFQKGDIAEGYSVSREKKESFPLTVTSAQKNPTAFYLCASSIIRTGGYSNQPQHFGDGTRLSIL.

This clonotype came up many times. The rearrangement uses TRBV7-2 and TRBJ2-3; 8 nucleotides agree with TRBD2. After removal of 5 bases from V and 5 bases from J, the junction contained 6 bases not matched to a gene. The CDR3 is 14 amino acids. Germline values: CDR1 SGHTA, CDR2 FQGNSA. The CDR3 here is CASSRAGVVDTQYF. As DNA, the CDR3 is TGTGCCAGCAGCCGAGCGGGGGTGGTAGATACGCAGTATTTT.

This clonotype was seen many times. The chain combines TRBV6-1 with TRBJ1-5; 9 nucleotides match TRBD1. With V trimmed by 3 bases and J by 10 bases, 7 bases remained unmatched. CDR3 size: 14 residues. Germline lookup yields CDR1 MNHNS and CDR2 SASEGT. In DNA form, the CDR3 reads TGTGCCAGCAGTGACGGGACAGGGAGCCTTCCCCAGCATTTT. This translates into CASSDGTGSLPQHF.

The chain joins TRBV20-1 to TRBJ2-5; D may be TRBD2 (6 bases). CDR1 DFQATT and CDR2 SNEGSKA come from the germline V gene (reference sequence). The CDR3 has 14 amino acids. V lost 3 bases to trimming and J lost 5 bases, with 16 bases between them. The CDR3 is CSARDLLASETQYF. CDR3 in DNA: TGCAGTGCTAGGGACCTACTAGCCAGTGAGACCCAGTACTTC.

This clonotype came up many times. The V and J genes are TRBV5-1 and TRBJ2-5, with 12 bases aligning to TRBD2. The V segment lost 6 bases and the J segment 5 bases; nucleotides outside the gene matches: 8. Germline-derived CDR1 and CDR2 are SGHRS and YFSETQ. The CDR3 spans 15 residues. The CDR3 bases are TGCGCCAGCAACCCGACTAGCGGGAGTTGGGAGACCCAGTACTTC. The encoded protein is CASNPTSGSWETQYF.